This TCR beta chain was observed in a study of shared clonotypes between healthy human individuals. General study findings and limits: Investigators collected only blood, and repertoires in tissues likely differ.

With respect to this clone: The antigen is undetermined.

Some clones are missing from TCRdb's copy, which holds only in-frame ones; the method was immunoSEQ multiplex PCR. The data contain approximately 1,500,000 clones, around 98% of them singletons. The germline gives CDR1 LNHDA, CDR2 SQIVND (reference sequence). Trimming left V 10 bases short and J 2 bases short, with 9 bases between. The CDR3 consists of 11 residues. This chain joins TRBV19 and TRBJ2-7; unclear D gene. This TCR came from a man aged 25-40 years in good health. Input material: naive CD4+ T cells sorted from blood. As for subset: CD45RA+ positively selected. In nucleotides, the CDR3 is TGTGCCACCCGAGGAACCTACGAGCAGTACTTC. The encoded protein is CATRGTYEQYF.